The clone carrying this T cell receptor (beta chain) showed up just a few times. Its target is unknown. A lack of ophthalmopathy progression within 18 months defined stable Graves' hyperthyroidism. Hyperthyroidism was newly diagnosed in patients aged 18 to 65 (duration under 2 months). Exclusion criteria comprised uncontrolled infection, other autoimmune disease, pregnancy or lactation. The sample is drawn from a study of T cells in Graves' hyperthyroidism and ophthalmopathy. Study-wide points: Stable hyperthyroidism was told apart from ophthalmopathy by a model built on 13 V-J features.

Germline V gives CDR1 SGDLS, CDR2 YYNGEE. The V and J ends lost 0 bases and 0 bases respectively, with 13 bases between them. The CDR3 runs to 18 residues. What was amplified from RNA transcripts were TCR beta CDR3 regions. First-round RT-PCR of the TCR CDR3 relied on the HTBI primer set. TCRdb fed the multiplex PCR reads into MiXCR, producing one record per CDR3 protein. The sample comprises around 400,000 distinct CDR3 sequences, roughly 13% of which are singletons, and roughly 8.3% rests with the top ten. The sequencing sample was made of blood. The receptor was isolated from a woman younger than 35 with Graves' hyperthyroidism. The chain carries TRBV9 and TRBJ2-6, with D possibly TRBD1 on 6 matching bases. CDR3 DNA sequence: TGTGCCAGCAGCGTAGCCCCGGGCAGGGGCTCTGGGGCCAACGTCCTGACTTTC. This translates into CASSVAPGRGSGANVLTF.